These 6 T cell receptor beta chains originate from one sample sequenced in a study of PD-1 blockade in classical Hodgkin lymphoma. The patients all showed relapse after autologous stem cell transplantation, while their brentuximab vedotin exposure varied. Sequencing was performed with immunoSEQ multiplex PCR; in TCRdb, only in-frame clones are kept and a portion is missing. Of 29,000 or so clones listed, roughly 70% are singletons. Sequences were derived from peripheral blood mononuclear cells (PBMCs), sampled before the second cycle of nivolumab. These receptors originate from a human donor with classical Hodgkin lymphoma.

The J gene is TRBJ1-2, the V gene TRBV29-1, with unresolved D. CDR1 SQVTM and CDR2 ANQGSEA come from the germline V gene. CDR3 length: 13 residues. The V gene lost 5 bases and the J gene lost 3 bases, with 13 bases spanning the gap. The CDR3 protein is CSVRRGSDYGYTF. CDR3 DNA: TGCAGCGTTCGCCGCGGGTCTGACTATGGCTACACCTTC. Based on the CDR3 plus reference TRBV29-1 and TRBJ1-2, the full variable domain is SAVISQKPSRDICQRGTSLTIQCQVDSQVTMMFWYRQQPGQSLTLIATANQGSEATYESGFVIDKFPISRPNLTFSTLTVSNMSPEDSSIYLCSVRRGSDYGYTFGSGTRLTVV.

The sample holds one count of this clone. The CDR3 loop reads CASSVDGISDEKLFF. CDR3 sequence (DNA): TGTGCCAGCAGCGTAGACGGGATCAGTGATGAAAAACTGTTTTTT. The genes are TRBV9 and TRBJ1-4, with no clear D. The V gene lost 0 bases and the J gene lost 6 bases, with 12 bases spanning the gap. CDR3 size: 15 residues. The germline CDR1 and CDR2 sequences are SGDLS and YYNGEE.

Within the sample, this clone is medium-sized. This chain links TRBV18 with TRBJ1-3, with 7 positions matching TRBD1. Per germline, CDR1 KGHSH and CDR2 LQKENI. V trimming: 2 bases; J trimming: 11 bases; junction bases outside the gene matches: 9. The CDR3 is 14 amino acids. CDR3 nucleotides: TGTGCCAGCTCACCAGCGGACAGGAGTAGTCCCATATATTTT. It is translated as CASSPADRSSPIYF.

The chain carries TRBV28 and TRBJ1-2; TRBD1 matches at 9 bases. This CDR3 is built from 15 residues. The germline V gene encodes CDR1 MDHEN and CDR2 SYDVKM. V lost 7 bases, J lost 4 bases, and 10 bases stayed unmatched. The CDR3: CASTPFTGGLYGYTF. The CDR3 DNA reads as TGTGCCAGCACTCCCTTCACAGGGGGCCTCTATGGCTACACCTTC.

Relative to its sample, this clone is medium-sized (0.01 to 0.1%). The chain uses TRBV18 and TRBJ1-4; TRBD1 agrees at 9 bases. Germline CDR1 KGHSH, CDR2 LQKENI. This CDR3 is built from 14 residues. V trimming: 2 bases; J trimming: 7 bases; junction bases outside the gene matches: 2. The DNA of the CDR3 is TGTGCCAGCTCACCAGGACAGGGGCCTGAAAAACTGTTTTTT. Amino acids: CASSPGQGPEKLFF. Filled out from reference TRBV18 and TRBJ1-4, the complete variable domain reads NAGVMQNPRHLVRRRGQEARLRCSPMKGHSHVYWYRQLPEEGLKFMVYLQKENIIDESGMPKERFSAEFPKEGPSILRIQQVVRGDSAAYFCASSPGQGPEKLFFGSGTQLSVL.

This clone showed up just a few times. V and J are TRBV7-9 and TRBJ1-4, with D tentatively TRBD1 (6 bases). The CDR3 length is 16 residues. Germline V gene sequence: CDR1 SEHNR, CDR2 FQNEAQ (reference sequence). Trimming pared 5 bases from V and 8 bases from J, leaving 21 bases between. The CDR3 DNA sequence: TGTGCCAGCAGCGCCCCGGAACAACAGGGTTGGGAAAAACTGTTTTTT. This encodes CASSAPEQQGWEKLFF.